This paragraph reports one T cell receptor beta chain. Antigen unknown. There are 14 residues in the CDR3. V was cut by 10 bases and J by 1 base, with 15 bases left in between. CDR1 is ENHRY, CDR2 SYGVKD, per germline. The data are from a study of T cells after yellow fever vaccination. General study results and limits: Reappearance after the booster was observed for most primary-vaccination clones (roughly 97% CD4, more than 70% CD8). One caveat is that FACS-sorted repertoires could contain abundant clonotypes contaminating from the bulk population. Although the secondary response was weaker, it peaked faster, at day 5 versus 15.

The TCR cDNA carried a universal primer site and UMIs from 5'RACE template switching. TCRdb reanalysed the 5' RACE reads using MiXCR and keeps one entry per CDR3 protein. The table lists 550,000 or so distinct CDR3 sequences, 15% to 20% of them singletons. The source was PBMCs, collected 15 days after the yellow fever booster vaccination. The chain joins TRBV10-3 to TRBJ2-3; tentatively, D is TRBD1 (6 bases). This sequence was found in a man aged 25-40 years who received the YFV17D yellow fever vaccine. CDR3 region: CATGAGARTDTQYF. CDR3 coding DNA: TGTGCCACAGGGGCAGGAGCCCGCACAGATACGCAGTATTTT.